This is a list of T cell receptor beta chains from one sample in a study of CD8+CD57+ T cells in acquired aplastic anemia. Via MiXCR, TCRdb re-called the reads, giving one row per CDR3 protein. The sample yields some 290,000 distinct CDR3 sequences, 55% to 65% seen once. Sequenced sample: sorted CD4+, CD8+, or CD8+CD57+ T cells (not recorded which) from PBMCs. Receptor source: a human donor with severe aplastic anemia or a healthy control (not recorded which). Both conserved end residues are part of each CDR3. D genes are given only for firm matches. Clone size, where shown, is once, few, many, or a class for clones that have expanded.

DNA: TGTGCCAGCACCGCCTGGAGACAGCGCAATCAGCCCCAGCATTTT
CDR3: CASTAWRQRNQPQHF
D: NA
V: TRBV6-5
size: many
J: TRBJ1-5

DNA: TGTGCCACCAGGGGACTACAGGGGGTAGATCAGCCCCAGCATTTT
CDR3: CATRGLQGVDQPQHF
D: TRBD1
V: TRBV15
size: NA
J: TRBJ1-5

DNA: TGTGCCATCAGTTACCTCGGACAGGGTCTCACTGAAGCTTTCTTT
CDR3: CAISYLGQGLTEAFF
D: TRBD1
V: TRBV10-3
size: NA
J: TRBJ1-1

DNA: TGTGCCAGCAGCTTGGCCACCTCGCGCGAGCAGTACTTC
CDR3: CASSLATSREQYF
D: NA
V: TRBV5-6
size: NA
J: TRBJ2-7

DNA: TGTGCCAGTAGTCCGCGGTCGTGGCAAGACTACGAGCAGTACTTC
CDR3: CASSPRSWQDYEQYF
D: NA
V: TRBV19
size: NA
J: TRBJ2-7

DNA: TGTGCCAGCAGCAGGAGCTGGACAGGAGAGCAGTTCTTC
CDR3: CASSRSWTGEQFF
D: TRBD1
V: TRBV7-2
size: NA
J: TRBJ2-1

DNA: TGTGCCAGCAGCTTGGTCGGCAGCGATTCTGGAAACACCATATATTTT
CDR3: CASSLVGSDSGNTIYF
D: NA
V: TRBV5-6
size: many
J: TRBJ1-3

DNA: TGTGCCTGGAATCGGGACACCCAAAGCCGCGAGGGCTACACCTTC
CDR3: CAWNRDTQSREGYTF
D: NA
V: TRBV30
size: few
J: TRBJ1-2

DNA: TGTGCCAGCAGCTCCATCGGGACAGGGGGACCTGGTTCACCCCTCCACTTT
CDR3: CASSSIGTGGPGSPLHF
D: TRBD1
V: TRBV7-9
size: NA
J: TRBJ1-6

DNA: TGTGCCAGCAGCCGTAACTATCTAGCGGGAGGAAACACAGATACGCAGTATTTT
CDR3: CASSRNYLAGGNTDTQYF
D: TRBD2
V: TRBV9
size: NA
J: TRBJ2-3

DNA: TGCGCCAGCAGCCTAAGATCAATCTCACAAAACACTGAAGCTTTCTTT
CDR3: CASSLRSISQNTEAFF
D: NA
V: TRBV5-1
size: NA
J: TRBJ1-1

DNA: TGCGCCAGCAGCCAAGATGGACAGGGGAGCGAAAAACTGTTTTTT
CDR3: CASSQDGQGSEKLFF
D: TRBD1
V: TRBV4-3
size: many
J: TRBJ1-4

DNA: TGTGCCAGCAGTGCTAGTCCAGCCCCAAATTCACCCCTCCACTTT
CDR3: CASSASPAPNSPLHF
D: NA
V: TRBV2
size: NA
J: TRBJ1-6

DNA: TGTGCCAGCAGTGTTAGGGACAGGGCAGGGGAGACCCAGTACTTC
CDR3: CASSVRDRAGETQYF
D: TRBD1
V: TRBV2
size: NA
J: TRBJ2-5

DNA: TGTGCCAGCAGCCCTACAGGGGTCCCCAAAGAGACCCAGTACTTC
CDR3: CASSPTGVPKETQYF
D: TRBD1
V: TRBV6-5
size: many
J: TRBJ2-5

DNA: TGCGCCAGCAGCCCCGTAGGCAGTACAAGTGAAAAACTGTTTTTT
CDR3: CASSPVGSTSEKLFF
D: NA
V: TRBV5-1
size: NA
J: TRBJ1-4

DNA: TGTGCCAGCAGCTTACCAAGCGGGAGCGCTACGGATGAGCAGTTCTTC
CDR3: CASSLPSGSATDEQFF
D: TRBD2
V: TRBV7-9
size: NA
J: TRBJ2-1

DNA: TGCAGTGCTAGGCCTGGACAGGGAGTCTCACCCCTCCACTTT
CDR3: CSARPGQGVSPLHF
D: TRBD1
V: TRBV20-1
size: many
J: TRBJ1-6

DNA: TGTGCCAGCAGCCCGGACAGGCACGAGACCCAGTACTTC
CDR3: CASSPDRHETQYF
D: TRBD1
V: TRBV7-9
size: NA
J: TRBJ2-5

DNA: TGCAGTGCTAGAGTTCAGGATCAGCCCCAGCATTTT
CDR3: CSARVQDQPQHF
D: NA
V: TRBV20-1
size: many
J: TRBJ1-5

DNA: TGTGCCAGCAGACAGACTAACACTGAAGCTTTCTTT
CDR3: CASRQTNTEAFF
D: NA
V: TRBV25-1
size: few
J: TRBJ1-1

DNA: TGTGCCAGTAGAAACAGGGGAGGTAGCTACGAGCAGTACTTC
CDR3: CASRNRGGSYEQYF
D: NA
V: TRBV19
size: NA
J: TRBJ2-7

DNA: TGCAGTGCTCGTAGGAGGGGACAGGGTTACGAGCAGTACTTC
CDR3: CSARRRGQGYEQYF
D: TRBD1
V: TRBV20-1
size: NA
J: TRBJ2-7

DNA: TGTGCCAGTAGGTATCAGGGGCCCCAGCTTGGCGAGCAGTTCTTC
CDR3: CASRYQGPQLGEQFF
D: NA
V: TRBV19
size: NA
J: TRBJ2-1

DNA: TGTGCCAGCAGCGCTCACCGGGACAGATACTACGAGCAGTACTTC
CDR3: CASSAHRDRYYEQYF
D: TRBD1
V: TRBV7-9
size: NA
J: TRBJ2-7

DNA: TGCAGTGCTAGAGGACTCGCACCGCGGCAAGAGACCCAGTACTTC
CDR3: CSARGLAPRQETQYF
D: NA
V: TRBV20-1
size: NA
J: TRBJ2-5

DNA: TGCAGTGCCCCATCCCAGGGAAACGTGAACACTGAAGCTTTCTTT
CDR3: CSAPSQGNVNTEAFF
D: NA
V: TRBV20-1
size: many
J: TRBJ1-1

DNA: TGTGCCAGCAGCGCCATACGACCTGGGAATTCACCCCTCCACTTT
CDR3: CASSAIRPGNSPLHF
D: NA
V: TRBV9
size: NA
J: TRBJ1-6

DNA: TGTGCCTGGAGACCCGACGGGATCAATGAAAAACTGTTTTTT
CDR3: CAWRPDGINEKLFF
D: NA
V: TRBV30
size: NA
J: TRBJ1-4

DNA: TGTGCCAGCTCACCCCTGGGGCCCTATGGCTACACCTTC
CDR3: CASSPLGPYGYTF
D: NA
V: TRBV18
size: many
J: TRBJ1-2

DNA: TGTGCCAGCAGTTTATCTGGGCAAGAGACCCAGTACTTC
CDR3: CASSLSGQETQYF
D: NA
V: TRBV7-7
size: NA
J: TRBJ2-5

DNA: TGTGCCAGCAGCCAAGTTACGAGTAACACTGAAGCTTTCTTT
CDR3: CASSQVTSNTEAFF
D: NA
V: TRBV4-2
size: NA
J: TRBJ1-1

DNA: TGTGCCAGTAGTTCCACCCTTGGCGCAGATACGCAGTATTTT
CDR3: CASSSTLGADTQYF
D: NA
V: TRBV19
size: NA
J: TRBJ2-3

DNA: TGTGCCAGCAGCTTAGCCTTTAGCGGGACCTACGAGCAGTACTTC
CDR3: CASSLAFSGTYEQYF
D: TRBD2
V: TRBV19
size: NA
J: TRBJ2-7

DNA: TGTGCCATCAGTGGTGTAGGGGACGCTGAAGCTTTCTTT
CDR3: CAISGVGDAEAFF
D: NA
V: TRBV10-3
size: NA
J: TRBJ1-1

DNA: TGTGCCAGCAGTCCAGAGACAGTTGCCAACGAGCAGTACTTC
CDR3: CASSPETVANEQYF
D: NA
V: TRBV2
size: NA
J: TRBJ2-7

DNA: TGTGCCAGCAGCTCTCCCGGACAGCCCGATGGCTACACCTTC
CDR3: CASSSPGQPDGYTF
D: NA
V: TRBV7-3
size: NA
J: TRBJ1-2

DNA: TGCAGTGCTAGACCTGAGACAGGGTTTTTC
CDR3: CSARPETGFF
D: TRBD1
V: TRBV20-1
size: many
J: TRBJ1-2

DNA: TGCAGTGCCGGACTAGTGTATATGGATGAGCAGTTCTTC
CDR3: CSAGLVYMDEQFF
D: TRBD2
V: TRBV20-1
size: NA
J: TRBJ2-1

DNA: TGCGCCAGCAGCTTAGGGGTTTCTAGCACAGATACGCAGTATTTT
CDR3: CASSLGVSSTDTQYF
D: NA
V: TRBV5-1
size: NA
J: TRBJ2-3

DNA: TGCGCCAGCAGCTTGCAGGGCACTGAAGCTTTCTTT
CDR3: CASSLQGTEAFF
D: NA
V: TRBV5-1
size: many
J: TRBJ1-1

DNA: TGTGCCAGCAGCTTAGGGGGGACTAGCGCGGGCTCCTACAATGAGCAGTTCTTC
CDR3: CASSLGGTSAGSYNEQFF
D: TRBD2
V: TRBV11-3
size: many
J: TRBJ2-1